What follows are 28 T cell receptor beta chains derived from one specimen sequenced in a study of blood T cells in healthy people across ages. Through a sample-barcoded 5' primer and a J-beta primer mix, a second PCR was run for 7 to 11 cycles. TCRdb itself ran the 5' RACE reads through MiXCR, one entry per CDR3 protein. The sample consists of 1.8 million or so distinct CDR3 sequences, roughly two fifths of them appearing once. The source material was blood. The receptor set was obtained from a human donor in good health.

This clonotype was counted ten times or more. The J gene is TRBJ2-7, the V gene TRBV7-6, with 10 bases matching TRBD1. The CDR3 extends over 13 amino acids. V shed 5 bases and J 5 bases; nucleotides not matched to a gene: 3. The germline gives CDR1 SGHVS, CDR2 FNYEAQ. The CDR3 coding sequence is TGTGCCAGCAGCGGGACAGGGGTCGACGAGCAGTACTTC. This translates into CASSGTGVDEQYF.

This clonotype was observed a few times. The rearrangement links TRBV7-2 to TRBJ2-3; D possibly matches TRBD1 or TRBD2 (5 bases each). In germline, CDR1 is SGHTA, CDR2 FQGNSA. The CDR3 sequence is 15 residues long. V gave up 1 base and J gave up 5 bases, with 13 bases separating them. The DNA for the CDR3 is TGTGCCAGCAGCTTAGTAGCGTGGGACCAAGATACGCAGTATTTT. It specifies CASSLVAWDQDTQYF.

The rearrangement joins TRBV6-5 to TRBJ2-2; D is uncertain. Trimming removed 9 bases from V and 6 bases from J, with 11 bases in between. The CDR3 is 12 residues long. The germline CDR1 and CDR2 sequences are MNHEY and SVGAGI. The CDR3 coding sequence is TGTGCCAGTAAACCCGGCTCCGGGGAGCTGTTTTTT. Residues: CASKPGSGELFF.

This chain links TRBV12-3 or TRBV12-4 with TRBJ2-7, with TRBD1 identical over 8 bases. There are 14 residues in the CDR3. J was trimmed by 7 bases and V by 6 bases; bases with no gene match: 11. The CDR3 protein is CASSPTGVRGEQYF. In DNA form, the CDR3 reads TGTGCCAGCAGCCCGACAGGGGTGCGTGGGGAGCAGTACTTC.

This chain joins TRBV14 and TRBJ1-2, with D tentatively TRBD1 (5 bases). Germline CDR1 and CDR2: SGHDN and FVKESK. The V end lost 5 bases, the J end lost 6 bases, and 19 bases lay between the germline ends. CDR3 size: 15 residues. CDR3 DNA sequence: TGTGCCAGCAGCTGGGACTTCGGGGGATTCAATGGCTACACCTTC. This codes for CASSWDFGGFNGYTF.

The V and J genes are TRBV6-2 or TRBV6-3 and TRBJ2-5; D might be TRBD1 or TRBD2, each matching 5 bases. Germline loops: CDR1 MNHEY, CDR2 SVGEGT. V lost 7 bases to trimming and J lost 4 bases, with 16 bases between them. The CDR3 totals 14 residues. As DNA, the CDR3 is TGTGCCAGCATGAGGGGCCATGAGATAGAGACCCAGTACTTC. It translates to CASMRGHEIETQYF.

CDR3 amino acids: CSASETGNEQYF. CDR3 nucleotides: TGCAGTGCTAGCGAGACAGGGAACGAGCAGTACTTC. The chain couples TRBV20-1 to TRBJ2-7; 7 positions match TRBD1. J lost 5 bases, V lost 3 bases, and 4 bases had no gene match. The CDR3 has 12 amino acids. The germline V gene has CDR1 DFQATT and CDR2 SNEGSKA (reference sequence).

A few counts support this clonotype. V and J are TRBV6-5 and TRBJ2-7; D call uncertain. V lost 2 bases to trimming and J lost 5 bases, with 7 bases between them. Germline V gene lookup returns CDR1 MNHEY and CDR2 SVGAGI. The CDR3 has 12 amino acids. The CDR3 region has the DNA TGTGCCAGCAGTTACAAAGGGAACGAGCAGTACTTC. Its translation is CASSYKGNEQYF.

This clonotype came up a few times. The chain recombines TRBV9 with TRBJ2-5; possible D gene TRBD1, 7 bases. The V gene lost 3 bases and the J gene lost 4 bases, with 16 bases spanning the gap. CDR1 and CDR2 (germline): SGDLS, YYNGEE. The CDR3 extends over 15 amino acids. The CDR3 nucleotides read TGTGCCAGCAGCGCGACAGGGAGGTTCGGAGAGACCCAGTACTTC. Translation gives CASSATGRFGETQYF.

The chain uses TRBV9 and TRBJ2-1, with D possibly matching TRBD2 (5 bases). The CDR3 runs 15 residues. V lost 3 bases and J lost 0, with 10 bases in between. Germline CDR1 SGDLS, CDR2 YYNGEE. This chain's CDR3 is CASSERVSSYNEQFF. CDR3 DNA: TGTGCCAGCAGCGAGAGGGTTTCCTCCTACAATGAGCAGTTCTTC.

V is TRBV12-3 or TRBV12-4 and J is TRBJ2-5; TRBD1 agrees at 7 bases. Gene TRBJ2-7 matches the end of the DNA better, so the J call may be wrong. This CDR3 is 15 amino acids long. The CDR3 loop is CASSGRTGKGREQYF. CDR3 sequence (DNA): TGTGCCAGCAGTGGGCGGACAGGAAAAGGCCGCGAGCAGTACTTC.

This chain uses TRBV5-1 with TRBJ1-1, with TRBD1 as a possible D gene (5 bases). CDR1 and CDR2 from the germline V gene are SGHRS and YFSETQ. V was cut by 3 bases and J by 7 bases, with 19 bases left in between. This CDR3 has 15 residues. In DNA form, the CDR3 reads TGCGCCAGCAGCTCGGGGTGGGGGGACGGACGTGAAGCTTTCTTT. Protein: CASSSGWGDGREAFF.

The V and J genes are TRBV6-2 or TRBV6-3 and TRBJ2-7, with 8 bases fitting TRBD2. J lost 4 bases, V lost 2 bases, and 1 base had no gene match. The CDR3 extends over 13 amino acids. Germline V CDR1 and CDR2: MNHEY, SVGEGT. The CDR3 loop is CASSYGTRYEQYF. The CDR3 DNA reads as TGTGCCAGCAGTTACGGGACTAGGTACGAGCAGTACTTC.

CDR3 bases: TGTGCCAGCAGCTTGGAGTTCTATTTGGCAGATACGCAGTATTTT. Translating gives CASSLEFYLADTQYF. This sequence joins TRBV5-4 and TRBJ2-3; D gene ambiguous. CDR1 and CDR2 from the germline V gene are SGHNT and YYREEE (reference sequence). The CDR3 is made up of 15 amino acids. Trimming cost V 0 bases and J 4 bases, with 12 bases left between them.

In this sample, this clonotype turned up a few times. The chain is built from TRBV4-3 and TRBJ2-1; D is ambiguous. Germline lookup yields CDR1 LGHNA and CDR2 YSLEER. The V gene lost 3 bases and the J gene lost 8 bases, with 14 bases spanning the gap. The CDR3 consists of 14 residues. CDR3 protein: CASSHRIAGHEQFF. The CDR3 DNA follows: TGCGCCAGCAGCCACCGGATAGCTGGGCATGAGCAGTTCTTC.

This clonotype was seen a handful of times. V gene TRBV5-1 combines with J gene TRBJ2-3; possible D gene TRBD1, 5 bases. The V end lost 0 bases, the J end lost 3 bases, and 11 bases lay between the germline ends. The CDR3 covers 15 residues. Germline CDR1 and CDR2: SGHRS and YFSETQ. CDR3 region: CASSLDPRGTDTQYF. The CDR3 DNA is TGCGCCAGCAGCTTGGACCCTAGGGGTACAGATACGCAGTATTTT. Combining the CDR3 with reference TRBV5-1 and TRBJ2-3 gives the whole variable domain KAGVTQTPRYLIKTRGQQVTLSCSPISGHRSVSWYQQTPGQGLQFLFEYFSETQRNKGNFPGRFSGRQFSNSRSEMNVSTLELGDSALYLCASSLDPRGTDTQYFGPGTRLTVL.

The chain is built from TRBV5-1 and TRBJ1-4; the D gene is possibly TRBD1 (5 bases). Trimming shortened V by 3 bases and J by 5 bases, and 14 bases separated the two germline ends. The V gene's germline CDR1 is SGHRS and CDR2 YFSETQ. The CDR3 is 15 residues long. Here the CDR3 reads CASSWAGTENEKLFF. CDR3 DNA sequence: TGCGCCAGCAGCTGGGCCGGGACGGAGAATGAAAAACTGTTTTTT.

Remarks on this clonotype: A junction end diverges from the germline sequence, so it may reflect a read error. The V gene is TRBV28, the J gene TRBJ2-3, with TRBD2 matching over 8 bases. The CDR3 extends over 14 amino acids. The germline CDR1 and CDR2 sequences are MDHEN and SYDVKM. The CDR3: CASSPGGSTDAQYF. The CDR3 DNA reads TGTGCCAGCAGCCCGGGGGGGAGCACAGATGCGCAGTATTTT.

The rearrangement links TRBV7-6 to TRBJ2-1; D call uncertain. Germline CDR1 reads SGHVS; CDR2 reads FNYEAQ. The ends were cut back, 1 base at V and 3 bases at J, with 13 bases in the middle. The CDR3 contains 16 residues. CDR3: CASSLEHDDFYNEQFF. The CDR3 nucleotides are TGTGCCAGCAGCTTAGAGCACGACGATTTCTACAATGAGCAGTTCTTC.

This clonotype came up a few times. The V call is TRBV7-2, the J call TRBJ2-3; 10 bases are shared with TRBD2. The CDR3 covers 16 residues. In germline, CDR1 is SGHTA, CDR2 FQGNSA. After removal of 6 bases from V and 3 bases from J, the junction contained 9 bases not matched to a gene. This CDR3 is CASSFVSGGATDTQYF. Written as DNA, the CDR3 is TGTGCCAGCAGTTTTGTCAGCGGGGGGGCAACAGATACGCAGTATTTT.

V and J are TRBV7-9 and TRBJ1-1; TRBD1 matches 9 bases. Germline CDR1 and CDR2: SEHNR and FQNEAQ (reference sequence). Trimming removed 5 bases from V and 5 bases from J; junction bases left unmatched: 6. The CDR3 consists of 14 residues. The CDR3 sequence: CASSVWDRETEAFF. The CDR3 DNA follows: TGTGCCAGCAGCGTATGGGACAGGGAAACTGAAGCTTTCTTT.

The V gene is TRBV29-1, the J gene TRBJ2-1; 7 positions match TRBD1. Germline lookup yields CDR1 SQVTM and CDR2 ANQGSEA. The CDR3 is 14 residues long. V dropped 8 bases and J dropped 5; count of bases not matched to a gene: 12. CDR3 nucleotides: TGCAGCTTCCCCACAGGGGTCGGGCACAATGAGCAGTTCTTC. Translating gives CSFPTGVGHNEQFF.

In this sample, this clonotype turned up a few times. The gene calls are TRBV29-1 and TRBJ2-6; weak D call: TRBD1 (5 bases). Germline values: CDR1 SQVTM, CDR2 ANQGSEA. The CDR3 extends over 16 amino acids. V lost 4 bases, J lost 2 bases, and 15 bases lay in between. This chain's CDR3 is CSVVQAGNPGANVLTF. CDR3 DNA: TGCAGCGTTGTACAGGCTGGTAATCCTGGGGCCAACGTCCTGACTTTC.

This clonotype appeared a few times. CDR3 region: CASSPVGFEKLFF. CDR3 nucleotides: TGCGCCAGCAGCCCTGTGGGATTTGAAAAACTGTTTTTT. The V and J genes are TRBV4-1 and TRBJ1-4; D unresolved. Germline CDR1 MGHRA, CDR2 YSYEKL. Deletions cut 4 bases from V and 7 bases from J, with 10 bases between. The length of the CDR3 is 13 residues.

Only a few counts were recorded for this clonotype. This sequence joins TRBV2 and TRBJ1-5; no definite D call. This CDR3 has 13 amino acids. Germline V gene lookup returns CDR1 SNHLY and CDR2 FYNNEI. The V gene lost 2 bases and the J gene lost 5 bases, with 7 bases spanning the gap. The CDR3 DNA sequence: TGTGCCAGCAGTGAAAGGGAGTATCAGCCCCAGCATTTT. This codes for CASSEREYQPQHF.

There are many counts of this clonotype. This chain connects TRBV5-5 to TRBJ2-7, with D tentatively TRBD1 or TRBD2 (5 bases each). Germline-derived CDR1 and CDR2 are SGHKS and YYEKEE (reference sequence). This CDR3 is built from 14 residues. V was clipped by 0 bases and J by 3 bases, with 10 bases between them. DNA for the CDR3: TGTGCCAGCAGCTTGGGGCCAGGGAGCTACGAGCAGTACTTC. Translation: CASSLGPGSYEQYF.

This rearrangement joins TRBV7-9 to TRBJ1-5; perhaps TRBD1 as D (5 bases). Looked up from germline, CDR1 is SEHNR and CDR2 is FQNEAQ (reference sequence). The CDR3 consists of 18 residues. The V end lost 8 bases, the J end lost 3 bases, and 26 bases lay between the germline ends. The CDR3: CASSRGPTPLDFNQPQHF. CDR3 coding DNA: TGTGCCAGCTCAAGGGGCCCTACCCCCCTAGACTTCAATCAGCCCCAGCATTTT.

CDR3 sequence: CASSSEGSLGPQHF. The CDR3 nucleotides are TGTGCCAGCAGCTCAGAGGGGTCCCTTGGGCCCCAGCATTTT. V is TRBV7-2 and J is TRBJ1-5, with D tentatively TRBD1 (5 bases). The CDR3 is 14 amino acids. Germline V gene lookup returns CDR1 SGHTA and CDR2 FQGNSA. The V end was cut by 4 bases, the J end by 9 bases, with 16 bases between.